This T cell receptor beta chain was sequenced during a study of CD8 T cells in Susac syndrome (dated 2019 in TCRdb). Some background on the complete study: Repertoire sequencing was used to test whether CD8+ T cell activation and differentiation in Susac syndrome was antigen driven. The paper as a whole reports these results and caveats: The TCR sequencing and HLA analysis was acknowledged to have included a relatively small number of individuals.

RNA was extracted with the RNeasy kit and roughly 0.45 to 1 ug was reverse transcribed using random hexamers. The immunoSEQ multiplex PCR assay, which covers 54 Vbeta and 13 Jbeta segments, was used to amplify TCR beta CDR3 regions. To correct PCR amplification bias, a synthetic template baseline was used for both primer optimization and computational correction. The paper's processing steps were these. Reads were annotated to V, D and J genes according to IMGT and were analyzed with immunoSEQ Analyzer, with only productive sequences retained. Clonality was calculated as one minus the Shannon entropy normalized by log2 of the number of productive unique sequences. For each patient and control, public and private clones were evaluated among the 100 most prevalent clones. Susac-specific clones were defined as absent from healthy and MS cohorts, 1052 published viral clones and other ImmuneACCESS disease sequences. The public reads were reanalyzed by TCRdb: fastp trimming at Q25, MiXCR alignment, in-frame beta chains only. One record per CDR3 amino acid sequence lists the most common genes and DNA. TCRdb, not the authors, supplied the V and J calls. The sample table shows around 130,000 distinct CDR3 sequences, and roughly 94% are seen once. 0.1% to 0.15% of the sample is taken by the ten largest.

The CDR3, cysteine through phenylalanine, is 14 amino acids long. The kept DNA is CDR3 alone, 42 bases in frame from the first base. CDR1 and CDR2 (SGHDT, YYEEEE) derive from the germline V gene. V and J are truncated by 7 bases and 9 bases respectively, leaving an intervening sequence of 22 bases. In regard to this clonotype: The target of this receptor is not known. The sample holds no much larger clone one base away, and base qualities are not on file.

High-throughput TCR beta sequencing profiled peripheral blood CD8+ and CD4+ T cells from healthy donors, Susac syndrome patients and multiple sclerosis patients. Treatment-naive patients with stable or active relapsing-remitting disease fulfilling revised McDonald criteria were used as multiple sclerosis controls. Bulk CD8+ and CD4+ T cells were purified magnetically by negative isolation, whereas CD8+ TEMRA cells were enriched by FACS. Blood was drawn into EDTA tubes, processed within 24 hours, and PBMCs were isolated by density gradient centrifugation. PBMCs destined for TCR sequencing were cryopreserved in liquid nitrogen and later thawed in a 37 °C water bath. The sorted or isolated CD4+, CD8+ and CD8+ TEMRA cells had a purity of 90% or higher.

This chain joins TRBV5-6 to TRBJ1-1; no D gene can be assigned with confidence. The sample consisted of CD4+ T cells from PBMCs. This TCR derives from a human donor with multiple sclerosis. The nucleotides read TGTGCCAGCGAAGATCTGGGGTCCGGACCCCAAGCTTTCTTT. It encodes CASEDLGSGPQAFF.